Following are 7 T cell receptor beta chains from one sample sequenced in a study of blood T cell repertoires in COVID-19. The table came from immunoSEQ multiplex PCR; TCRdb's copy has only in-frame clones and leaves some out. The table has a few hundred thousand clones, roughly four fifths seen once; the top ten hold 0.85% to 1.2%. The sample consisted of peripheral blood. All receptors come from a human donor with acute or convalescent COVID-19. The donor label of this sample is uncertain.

CDR3 protein: CASRAGGDGSYEQYF. CDR3 DNA: TGTGCCAGCCGAGCCGGAGGGGACGGCTCCTACGAGCAGTACTTC. This chain connects TRBV25-1 to TRBJ2-7; D possibly corresponds to TRBD2 (6 bases). This CDR3 comprises 15 residues. Trimming removed 8 bases from V and 0 bases from J, with 17 bases in between. Germline values: CDR1 MGHDK, CDR2 SYGVNS.

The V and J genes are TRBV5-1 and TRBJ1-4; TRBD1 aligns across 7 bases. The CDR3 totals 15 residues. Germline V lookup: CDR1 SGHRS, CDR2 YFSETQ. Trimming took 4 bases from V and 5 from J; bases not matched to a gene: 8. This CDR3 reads CASSPSGQRNEKLFF. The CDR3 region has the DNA TGCGCCAGCAGCCCCTCGGGACAGAGAAATGAAAAACTGTTTTTT.

CDR3 sequence (DNA): TGTGCCAGCAGTGAACTAGCGGGCCTTCAAGAGACCCAGTACTTC. Encoded protein: CASSELAGLQETQYF. The V call is TRBV2, the J call TRBJ2-5; 8 bases match TRBD2. This CDR3 has 15 residues. Germline-derived CDR1 and CDR2 are SNHLY and FYNNEI. V lost 2 bases to trimming and J lost 2 bases; unmatched junction nucleotides: 4.

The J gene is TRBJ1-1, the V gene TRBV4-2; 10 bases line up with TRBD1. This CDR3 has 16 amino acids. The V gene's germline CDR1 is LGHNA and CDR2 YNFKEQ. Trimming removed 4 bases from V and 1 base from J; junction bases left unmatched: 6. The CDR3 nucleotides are TGTGCCAGCAGCCTTGGGACAGGGGCTTCGAACACTGAAGCTTTCTTT. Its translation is CASSLGTGASNTEAFF.

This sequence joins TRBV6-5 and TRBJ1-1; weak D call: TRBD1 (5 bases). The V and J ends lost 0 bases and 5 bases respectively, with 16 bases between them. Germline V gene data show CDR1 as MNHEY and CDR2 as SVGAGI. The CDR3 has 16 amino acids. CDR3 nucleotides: TGTGCCAGCAGTTACTCTCCTCCTAGTAGGGGAACTGAAGCTTTCTTT. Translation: CASSYSPPSRGTEAFF.

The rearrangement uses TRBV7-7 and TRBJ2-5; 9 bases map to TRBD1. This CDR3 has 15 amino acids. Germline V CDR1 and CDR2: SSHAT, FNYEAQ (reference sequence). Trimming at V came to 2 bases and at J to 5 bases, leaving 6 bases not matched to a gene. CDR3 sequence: CASSLTGGPGETQYF. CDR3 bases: TGTGCCAGCAGCTTAACAGGGGGCCCCGGGGAGACCCAGTACTTC.

CDR3 coding DNA: TGCGCCAGCAGCGCTGGACTAGCGGGGGGCCTCACCACAGATACGCAGTATTTT. Translated: CASSAGLAGGLTTDTQYF. The gene calls are TRBV5-1 and TRBJ2-3, with 14 bases lining up with TRBD2. Looked up from germline, CDR1 is SGHRS and CDR2 is YFSETQ. J was trimmed by 2 bases and V by 4 bases; bases with no gene match: 9. CDR3 length equals 18 residues.